The 9 T cell receptor beta chains below all came from one sample that was sequenced in a study of T-cell memory formation after mild COVID-19. TCRdb analysed the 5' RACE reads with MiXCR anew, one entry per CDR3 protein. The data hold approximately 290,000 distinct CDR3 sequences, with roughly 8.2% observed a single time. Input material: PBMCs or a T cell subset sorted from them (not recorded which). These receptors all come from a man younger than 35 who had mild COVID-19 (a few samples of this study predate the infection). Cell type and time point are not known.

This clonotype was observed at least ten times. For the CDR3, the DNA is TGCGCCAGCAGTGCGTCAGGAAACACCATATATTTT. Amino acid sequence: CASSASGNTIYF. The chain employs TRBV10-2 and TRBJ1-3; D call uncertain. CDR1 and CDR2 (germline): WSHSY, SAAADI. This CDR3 comprises 12 residues. V gave up 4 bases and J gave up 4 bases, with 5 bases separating them.

Many counts were recorded for this clonotype. The chain combines TRBV20-1 with TRBJ2-2; unclear D gene. Germline values: CDR1 DFQATT, CDR2 SNEGSKA (reference sequence). With 0 bases removed from V and 0 bases from J, the gap between germline ends came to 11 bases. This CDR3 spans 16 amino acids. The CDR3 spells CSARDAQATNTGELFF. The CDR3 DNA follows: TGCAGTGCTAGAGATGCCCAGGCGACGAACACCGGGGAGCTGTTTTTT.

Here the CDR3 DNA reads TGCGCCAGCAGCCAAGGGAACGACAGGGCGAGCTCACCCCTCCACTTT. This encodes CASSQGNDRASSPLHF. The chain has TRBV4-1 and TRBJ1-6; 7 nucleotides agree with TRBD1. Trimming cost V 1 base and J 10 bases; bases outside gene matches: 10. CDR1 and CDR2 from the germline V gene are MGHRA and YSYEKL. The CDR3 sequence is 16 residues long.

The chain uses TRBV4-1 and TRBJ1-6; 8 nucleotides agree with TRBD1. The germline CDR1 and CDR2 sequences are MGHRA and YSYEKL. The CDR3 runs to 18 residues. Trimming cost V 2 bases and J 0 bases; bases outside gene matches: 6. The DNA for the CDR3 is TGCGCCAGCAGCCAACTGGACAGGGCCCTCTCCTATAATTCACCCCTCCACTTT. It specifies CASSQLDRALSYNSPLHF.

This clonotype occurred many times. The chain combines TRBV12-3 or TRBV12-4 with TRBJ2-7; D tentatively reads TRBD1 or TRBD2 (5 bases each). Deletions cut 3 bases from V and 4 bases from J, with 13 bases between. The CDR3 has 14 residues. Here the CDR3 DNA reads TGTGCCAGCAGTTTGGGGCAGGACTTATACGAGCAGTACTTC. It encodes CASSLGQDLYEQYF.

This clonotype was counted between two and nine times. This chain connects TRBV5-6 to TRBJ2-1, with 10 nucleotides matching TRBD2. The CDR3 is 15 residues long. Trimming at V came to 1 base and at J to 10 bases, leaving 8 bases not matched to a gene. Germline values: CDR1 SGHDT, CDR2 YYEEEE. CDR3 residues: CASSLIIAGGREQFF. The CDR3 nucleotides read TGTGCCAGCAGCTTGATAATAGCGGGGGGCCGGGAGCAGTTCTTC.

This clonotype was detected many times. The chain has TRBV7-2 and TRBJ2-2; D is perhaps TRBD1 or TRBD2 (5 bases each). The CDR3 has 15 amino acids. Germline V CDR1 and CDR2: SGHTA, FQGNSA. With 4 bases removed from V and 5 bases from J, the gap between germline ends came to 14 bases. CDR3 nucleotide sequence: TGTGCCAGCAGCTCCCCCCGACAGCGGACCGGGGAGCTGTTTTTT. The encoded protein is CASSSPRQRTGELFF.

This clonotype showed up just a few times. The chain links TRBV10-3 to TRBJ1-2; 9 bases fit TRBD1. The CDR3 loop spans 15 amino acids. From germline, CDR1 is ENHRY and CDR2 SYGVKD. The V and J ends lost 5 bases and 1 base, in that order; junction bases with no gene match: 5. Written as DNA, the CDR3 is TGTGCCATCAGTACTGGACAGGGGCATAACTATGGCTACACCTTC. It is translated as CAISTGQGHNYGYTF.

This clonotype was seen only a few times. The rearrangement joins TRBV29-1 to TRBJ1-1, with D possibly matching TRBD1 (6 bases). This CDR3 has 14 residues. Trimming stripped 0 bases from V and 4 bases from J, with 12 bases between. Germline-derived CDR1 and CDR2 are SQVTM and ANQGSEA. CDR3 nucleotides: TGCAGCGTTGAAGATGGAGGGGGTCGCACTGAAGCTTTCTTT. Its translation is CSVEDGGGRTEAFF.